The entry that follows covers one T cell receptor beta chain sequence. This entry is derived from a study of chemoradiotherapy in HPV16-positive cancers. Study background: Two HPV16-positive patients' cells yielded candidate HPV-specific clones and common motifs.

Germline V gene sequence: CDR1 WSHSY, CDR2 SAAADI. V lost 0 bases, J lost 4 bases, and 8 bases lay in between. The CDR3 is made up of 14 amino acids. Method: immunoSEQ multiplex PCR; TCRdb's copy keeps in-frame clones and lacks some. The sample lists roughly 29,000 clones; 90% to 95% were seen once. The origin of this receptor is a human donor with HPV-associated anogenital cancer. The specimen was blood, collected from a patient who underwent chemoradiotherapy. The rearrangement links TRBV10-2 to TRBJ2-3; D perhaps matches TRBD2 (6 bases). The CDR3, as DNA: TGCGCCAGCAGTGAGTCCGGGAGAGCAGATACGCAGTATTTT. This codes for CASSESGRADTQYF.